Listed below are T cell receptor beta chains from one sample, sequenced in a study of blood T cell repertoires in COVID-19. The protocol was immunoSEQ multiplex PCR, while the TCRdb copy is restricted to in-frame clones and leaves out a portion. The sample comprises more than 140,000 clones, around 84% of which are singletons, and around 6.7% rests with the top ten. The sequenced sample consisted of peripheral blood. These receptors were collected from a woman in her 50s in a cohort sampled during active or convalescent COVID-19. CDR3s include the opening cysteine and the closing phenylalanine or tryptophan. The D gene is left open where the match is weak. For some rows the clone size is stated as once, few or many, or as a class when expanded; others skip it.

v_gene	abundance	d_gene	j_gene	CDR3nt	CDR3aa
TRBV28	NA	TRBD2	TRBJ2-7	TGTGCCAGCAGTACAGCGGGGGTTGACGAGCAGTACTTC	CASSTAGVDEQYF
TRBV12-3/TRBV12-4	NA	TRBD1	TRBJ2-7	TGTGCCAGCGGTTCAGGGGGAACCTACGAGCAGTACTTC	CASGSGGTYEQYF
TRBV7-2	NA	TRBD1	TRBJ2-6	TGTGCCAGCAGCTCAGGACAGGGTGATGCTGGGGCCAACGTCCTGACTTTC	CASSSGQGDAGANVLTF
TRBV24-1	few	NA	TRBJ1-1	TGTGCCACCAGTGATTTCCTTGGGCAAGCTTTCTTT	CATSDFLGQAFF
TRBV7-2	NA	TRBD2	TRBJ2-3	TGTGCCAGCAGCGTAATGACTAGCGGGGGGGCAGATACGCAGTATTTT	CASSVMTSGGADTQYF
TRBV7-2	NA	NA	TRBJ2-5	TGTGCCAGCAGCCCAGGTACGACCCAGTACTTC	CASSPGTTQYF
TRBV7-9	once	NA	TRBJ2-7	TGTGCCAGCAGTTCCCAGGGGATCGAGCAGTACTTC	CASSSQGIEQYF
TRBV11-2	NA	TRBD1	TRBJ2-7	TGTGCCAGCAGCTTAGATGGAGACAGGGGAAGGGAGCAGTACTTC	CASSLDGDRGREQYF
TRBV10-3	NA	TRBD1	TRBJ1-3	TGTGCCATCAAAGGAGGGGGCGCGGACACCATATATTTT	CAIKGGGADTIYF
TRBV19	NA	NA	TRBJ2-1	TGTGCCAGTAGTATGAACTTAATCTACAATGAGCAGTTCTTC	CASSMNLIYNEQFF
TRBV19	NA	TRBD1	TRBJ1-1	TGTGCCAGTAGTATAGGAACCGGGACAGGGGGGTCTGAAGCTTTCTTT	CASSIGTGTGGSEAFF
TRBV19	NA	NA	TRBJ2-2	TGTGCCAGCGAAACGGGACACACAAACACCGGGGAGCTGTTTTTT	CASETGHTNTGELFF
TRBV10-2	once	NA	TRBJ1-1	TGCGCCAGCGGGGCCCAGGGAGGCACTGAAGCTTTCTTT	CASGAQGGTEAFF
TRBV10-3	NA	TRBD1	TRBJ1-4	TGTGCCTCCAAGACAGGGGAGGGGGCAACTAATGAAAAACTGTTTTTT	CASKTGEGATNEKLFF
TRBV4-1	NA	NA	TRBJ1-2	TGCGCCAGCAGCCAAGGACAGCGATTCTATGGCTACACCTTC	CASSQGQRFYGYTF
TRBV5-5	NA	NA	TRBJ1-6	TGTGCCAGCAGCCCACAGGGTACGTCCTATAATTCACCCCTCCACTTT	CASSPQGTSYNSPLHF
TRBV24-1	NA	NA	TRBJ2-6	TGTGCCACCAGCGACACCCGCTCTGGGGCCAACGTCCTGACTTTC	CATSDTRSGANVLTF
TRBV19	NA	NA	TRBJ1-1	TGTGCCACCTTACCGGCTGGGGCAGGGGCAGGGAACACTGAAGCTTTCTTT	CATLPAGAGAGNTEAFF
TRBV15	NA	TRBD1	TRBJ1-1	TGTGCCACCAGCAGACAAAGGACAGGGAATGGTGAAGCTTTCTTT	CATSRQRTGNGEAFF
TRBV7-9	NA	NA	TRBJ1-5	TGTGCCAGCAGCTTATCCTCCGGGGGCAATCAGCCCCAGCATTTT	CASSLSSGGNQPQHF
TRBV3-1/TRBV3-2	NA	NA	TRBJ2-2	TGTGCCAGCAGCCAGGACTGGAACACCGGGGAGCTGTTTTTT	CASSQDWNTGELFF
TRBV7-6	NA	TRBD1	TRBJ2-2	TGTGCCAGCAGCTACGGACAGGACGGGGAGCTGTTTTTT	CASSYGQDGELFF
TRBV7-9	NA	NA	TRBJ2-3	TGTGCCAGCAGCCCCGGGCCAAACAGGGATACGCAGTATTTT	CASSPGPNRDTQYF
TRBV5-4	NA	NA	TRBJ1-3	TGTGCCAGCAGCTCGCGGACTGACTCTGGAAACACCATATATTTT	CASSSRTDSGNTIYF
TRBV18	NA	NA	TRBJ1-1	TGTGCCAGCTCACCACTTGCAGTGAACACTGAAGCTTTCTTT	CASSPLAVNTEAFF
TRBV4-1	NA	NA	TRBJ1-4	TGCGCCAGCAGCCAAGTCCCCTTCTATAATGAAAAACTGTTTTTT	CASSQVPFYNEKLFF
TRBV14	once	TRBD1	TRBJ2-2	TGTGCCAGCAGCCGGGGACAGCTGAACACCGGGGAGCTGTTTTTT	CASSRGQLNTGELFF
TRBV6-6	NA	NA	TRBJ2-7	TGTGCCAGCAGCCTCCGGGGAGATAACGAGCAGTACTTC	CASSLRGDNEQYF
TRBV6-5	NA	TRBD2	TRBJ2-7	TGTGCCAGCAGTTATAGCGGGGGAGTCTCCTACGAGCAGTACTTC	CASSYSGGVSYEQYF
TRBV10-3	NA	TRBD1	TRBJ2-7	TGTGCCATCAACCTGGGACAGGGGACACCCTACGAGCAGTACTTC	CAINLGQGTPYEQYF
TRBV18	NA	NA	TRBJ1-2	TGTGCCAGCTCACCAGCGGAGCGCGAGGGCTACACCTTC	CASSPAEREGYTF
TRBV12-3/TRBV12-4	NA	TRBD1	TRBJ1-4	TGTGCCAGCAACCCCGGGACAGGGGAAAAACTGTTTTTT	CASNPGTGEKLFF
TRBV6-5	NA	NA	TRBJ1-6	TGTGCCAGCAGCGCCCGGGACATTTCACCCCTCCACTTT	CASSARDISPLHF
TRBV6-4	NA	NA	TRBJ1-2	TGTGCCAGCAGTGCAAACTTGGACAGCTTCGATGGCTACACCTTC	CASSANLDSFDGYTF
TRBV4-2	NA	TRBD2	TRBJ2-3	TGTGCCAGCAGCCAAGAGCGGGGGGGCCTGGATACGCAGTATTTT	CASSQERGGLDTQYF
TRBV19	few	NA	TRBJ1-4	TGTGCCAGTAGTACCCACAGGGCGAACTTTAATGAAAAACTGTTTTTT	CASSTHRANFNEKLFF
TRBV15	NA	NA	TRBJ1-3	TGTGCCACCAGCAAGAACGGGAGAAACGTCGGAAACACCATATATTTT	CATSKNGRNVGNTIYF
TRBV7-9	NA	TRBD1	TRBJ1-6	TGTGCCAGCAGCACACGACAGGGAGGAGGTAATTCACCCCTCCACTTT	CASSTRQGGGNSPLHF
TRBV3-1/TRBV3-2	few	TRBD2	TRBJ2-7	TGTGCCAGCAGCCAACTAGCGGGGGGGCCCCGCGAGCAGTACTTC	CASSQLAGGPREQYF
TRBV12-3/TRBV12-4	NA	NA	TRBJ1-5	TGTGCCACTACAGGGACCTGGGGTCAGCCCCAGCATTTT	CATTGTWGQPQHF
TRBV5-4	NA	TRBD1	TRBJ2-1	TGTGCCAGCAGGGAAGGGACAGGGGCCCCCCCTGACCAGTTCTTC	CASREGTGAPPDQFF
TRBV4-1	NA	TRBD2	TRBJ2-7	TGCGCCAGCAGCCAAGATCGGGCAGGGAGGGACGAGCAGTACTTC	CASSQDRAGRDEQYF
TRBV5-4	NA	NA	TRBJ2-1	TGTGCCAGCAGCTCCCTTGGCGGGATACCCTACAATGAGCAGTTCTTC	CASSSLGGIPYNEQFF
TRBV19	NA	TRBD1	TRBJ1-5	TGTGCCAGTAGAAGGGGACAGGAGATCAATCAGCCCCAGCATTTT	CASRRGQEINQPQHF
TRBV19	NA	TRBD1	TRBJ1-2	TGTGCCAGTAGTATATCGGGACAGGGCAACTATGGCTACACCTTC	CASSISGQGNYGYTF
TRBV19	NA	TRBD2	TRBJ2-3	TGTGCCACCTGGCGCGGGGGGGCCACAGATACGCAGTATTTT	CATWRGGATDTQYF
TRBV14	NA	TRBD1	TRBJ2-1	TGTGCCAGCAGCCAAGGGTACAGGGGGTATGAGCAGTTCTTC	CASSQGYRGYEQFF
TRBV6-5	NA	NA	TRBJ1-5	TGTGCCAGCAGGACAGGACATGATCAGCCCCAGCATTTT	CASRTGHDQPQHF
TRBV6-5	NA	NA	TRBJ2-7	TGTGCCAGCACCCGAATCTTCCAGGGTGGGGAGCAGTACTTC	CASTRIFQGGEQYF
TRBV25-1	NA	TRBD1	TRBJ1-2	TGTGCCAGCAGTGGACAGGGAAGCTACACCTTC	CASSGQGSYTF
TRBV15	NA	NA	TRBJ2-7	TGTGCCACCACCCGACAGGTTGGGGGCGAGCAGTACTTC	CATTRQVGGEQYF
TRBV14	NA	NA	TRBJ2-1	TGTGCCAGCAGCCAAAATCGGGGGAATGAGCAGTTCTTC	CASSQNRGNEQFF
TRBV7-9	NA	TRBD2	TRBJ2-2	TGTGCCAGCAGCCCCCCTAGCGGGGGGGGCACCGGGGAGCTGTTTTTT	CASSPPSGGGTGELFF
TRBV5-4	once	TRBD1	TRBJ2-7	TGTGCCAGCAGGACCGGGACAGAAACCTACGAGCAGTACTTC	CASRTGTETYEQYF
TRBV19	NA	TRBD1	TRBJ1-2	TGTGCCAGTAGTTTTACAGGGGCTGGCTACACCTTC	CASSFTGAGYTF